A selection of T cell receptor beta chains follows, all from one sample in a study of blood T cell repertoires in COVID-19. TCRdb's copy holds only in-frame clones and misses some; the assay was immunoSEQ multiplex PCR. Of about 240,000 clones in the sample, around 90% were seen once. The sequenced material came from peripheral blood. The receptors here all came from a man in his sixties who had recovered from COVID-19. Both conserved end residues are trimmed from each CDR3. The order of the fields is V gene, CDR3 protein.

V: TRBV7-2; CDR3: ASSAIRGLGANVLT
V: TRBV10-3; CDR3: AITRQGGETDTQY
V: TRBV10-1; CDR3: ASSLTTRYGYT
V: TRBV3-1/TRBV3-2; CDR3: ASSHREATEAF
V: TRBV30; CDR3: AGSGTSRSPLH
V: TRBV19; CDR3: ASTGGEGSYGYT
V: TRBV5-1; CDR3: ASSFYSAETQY
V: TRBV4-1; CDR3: ASSPPRPETQY
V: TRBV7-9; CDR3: ASSSQTGGRAQPQH
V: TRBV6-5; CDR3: AAARDRGHTGELF
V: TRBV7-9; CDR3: ASSAGGQETQY
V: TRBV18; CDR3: ASSPSGESDGYT
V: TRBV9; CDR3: ASSGSTKETQY
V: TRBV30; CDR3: AWSTGSNTGELF
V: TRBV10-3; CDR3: AISVSGTGGTRVN
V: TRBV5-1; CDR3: ASSASGAGERETQY
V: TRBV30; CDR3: AWSQTTRGGLEQF
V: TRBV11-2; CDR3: ASSPGTSGVSSYNEQF
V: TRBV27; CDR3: ASSLQGTSGGRAELF
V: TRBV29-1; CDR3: SVTGQGTYGYT
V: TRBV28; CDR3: ASSTPGQGNEQF
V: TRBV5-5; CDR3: ASSLTGGNSPLH
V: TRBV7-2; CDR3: ASSAHGDETGELF
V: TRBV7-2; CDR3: ASSLRAGWPQF
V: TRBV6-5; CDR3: ASTRDRYNSPLH
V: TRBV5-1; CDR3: ASSGRQGKNTGELF
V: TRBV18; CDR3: ASSQGRVIGAEAF
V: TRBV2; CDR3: ASSERGGNTEAF
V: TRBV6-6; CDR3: ASSLFSAGRYNEQF